The 6 T cell receptor beta chains below all came from one sample that was sequenced in a study of post-analysis software for immune sequencing data. Study findings and constraints: Higher frequency in patients than in controls was seen for roughly 5 TRBV segments, with TRBV5-6, TRBV5-1 and TRBV20-1 among them.

Sequencing libraries made from TCR beta cDNA carried unique molecular identifiers. From the PCR reads, TCRdb called clonotypes with MiXCR, one entry per CDR3 protein. The sample contains roughly 800,000 distinct CDR3 sequences, roughly 58% of which appear only once. Antigen specificity for these receptors is unknown. The specimen sequenced was blood. Source of these receptors: a girl aged 5-17 years with multiple sclerosis.

The genes are TRBV5-1 and TRBJ1-1; D unresolved. Germline CDR1 and CDR2: SGHRS and YFSETQ. The CDR3 has 15 residues. V was shortened by 1 base and J by 1 base, with 11 bases between the two germline ends. Written as DNA, the CDR3 is TGCGCCAGCAGCTTGTTTCGGGGAACGAACACTGAAGCTTTCTTT. Protein product: CASSLFRGTNTEAFF.

Written as DNA, the CDR3 is TGCGCCAGCAGCAGCTCCGGGACAGTCTCCTACGAGCAGTACTTC. This codes for CASSSSGTVSYEQYF. This chain links TRBV5-1 with TRBJ2-7, with 7 nucleotides matching TRBD1. Per germline, CDR1 SGHRS and CDR2 YFSETQ. The CDR3 is 15 amino acids. V shed 4 bases, J shed 0 bases, and the junction held 7 bases outside the gene matches.

This clonotype was recorded once. V gene TRBV29-1 combines with J gene TRBJ2-5; the D is unclear. The CDR3 contains 14 residues. V was shortened by 4 bases and J by 3 bases, with 15 bases between the two germline ends. In germline, CDR1 is SQVTM, CDR2 ANQGSEA. The CDR3 region has the DNA TGCAGCGTTGTCGACTTCTACGCAAAAGAGACCCAGTACTTC. It translates to CSVVDFYAKETQYF.

The rearrangement uses TRBV18 and TRBJ2-5, with D maybe TRBD2 (5 bases). This CDR3 is built from 14 residues. The V end was cut by 8 bases, the J end by 2 bases, with 15 bases between. Germline CDR1 reads KGHSH; CDR2 reads LQKENI. The CDR3 DNA is TGTGCCAGCACACGTAACCGGGATCAAGAGACCCAGTACTTC. Translated: CASTRNRDQETQYF.

The V gene is TRBV10-3, the J gene TRBJ1-4; D is unclear. V was cut by 3 bases and J by 2 bases, with 7 bases left in between. Germline lookup yields CDR1 ENHRY and CDR2 SYGVKD. This CDR3 has 14 amino acids. Here the CDR3 reads CAISEGPTNEKLFF. Here the CDR3 DNA reads TGTGCCATCAGTGAAGGGCCGACTAATGAAAAACTGTTTTTT.

The chain employs TRBV4-1 and TRBJ2-1; TRBD2 is a possible D gene (5 bases). Germline loops: CDR1 MGHRA, CDR2 YSYEKL. The CDR3 contains 18 residues. Trimming cost V 4 bases and J 0 bases, with 19 bases left between them. DNA for the CDR3: TGCGCCAGCAGCCCACTAGGCCGTTTCCCGTTCTCCTACAATGAGCAGTTCTTC. Its translation: CASSPLGRFPFSYNEQFF.